This T cell receptor beta chain stems from a study of post-analysis software for immune sequencing data. Presence of unique molecular identifiers characterized the TCR beta cDNA libraries. TCRdb ran MiXCR on the PCR reads and lists one entry per CDR3 protein. The sample has about 200,000 distinct CDR3 sequences, about 30% seen once; the top ten hold 3% to 3.5%. In its sample, this clonotype was seen a few times. The material sequenced was blood. This receptor was obtained from a girl younger than 18 with multiple sclerosis.

The CDR3: CASQDGNYEQYF. DNA for the CDR3: TGTGCCAGCCAGGACGGAAACTACGAGCAGTACTTC. The chain employs TRBV28 and TRBJ2-7; the D is unclear. Germline CDR1 reads MDHEN; CDR2 reads SYDVKM. V was clipped by 8 bases and J by 3 bases, with 11 bases between them. The length of the CDR3 is 12 residues.